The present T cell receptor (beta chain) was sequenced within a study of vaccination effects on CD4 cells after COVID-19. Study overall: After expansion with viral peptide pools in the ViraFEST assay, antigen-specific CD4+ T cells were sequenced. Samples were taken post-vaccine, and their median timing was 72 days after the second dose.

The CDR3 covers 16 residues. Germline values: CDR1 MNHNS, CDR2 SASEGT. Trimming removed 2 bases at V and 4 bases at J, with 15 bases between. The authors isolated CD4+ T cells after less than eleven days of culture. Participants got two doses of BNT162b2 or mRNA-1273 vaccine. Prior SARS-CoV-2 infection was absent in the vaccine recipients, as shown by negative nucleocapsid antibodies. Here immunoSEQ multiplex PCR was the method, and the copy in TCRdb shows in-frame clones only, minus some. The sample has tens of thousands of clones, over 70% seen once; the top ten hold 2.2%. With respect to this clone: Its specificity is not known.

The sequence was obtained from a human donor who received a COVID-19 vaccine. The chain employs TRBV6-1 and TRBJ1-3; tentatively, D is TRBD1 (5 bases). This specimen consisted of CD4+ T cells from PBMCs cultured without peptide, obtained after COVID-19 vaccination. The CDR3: CASSENGGARGNTIYF. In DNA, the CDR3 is TGTGCCAGCAGTGAAAACGGGGGTGCCCGCGGAAACACCATATATTTT.